A single sample is the source of the 8 T cell receptor beta chains below, sequenced in a study of cytomegalovirus exposure and HLA in healthy donors. In the PCR, 60 Vbeta and 13 Jbeta primers were used. The repertoire was sequenced with immunoSEQ multiplex PCR; TCRdb's copy has only in-frame clones and lacks some. The sample consists of tens of thousands of clones, around 66% of them appearing once. The sample consisted of PBMCs. All receptors derive from a man aged 25-40 years in good health and CMV-seronegative.

The chain is built from TRBV18 and TRBJ2-7; 7 positions agree with TRBD1. Trimming cost V 4 bases and J 1 base; bases outside gene matches: 4. The CDR3 has 14 residues. CDR1 KGHSH and CDR2 LQKENI come from the germline V gene. This chain's CDR3 is CASSQAGGSYEQYF. The CDR3 nucleotides read TGTGCCAGCTCACAAGCAGGGGGATCCTACGAGCAGTACTTC.

The chain is built from TRBV7-2 and TRBJ2-5; TRBD1 matches 7 bases. The J segment lost 2 bases and the V segment lost 5 bases, leaving 5 bases of the junction unmatched. The CDR3 runs to 14 residues. Germline lookup yields CDR1 SGHTA and CDR2 FQGNSA. The CDR3 nucleotides are TGTGCCAGCAGCCCTACAGGGGTACAAGAGACCCAGTACTTC. Its protein is CASSPTGVQETQYF.

This clone was counted only a few times. The chain is built from TRBV7-2 and TRBJ2-3; 8 bases are shared with TRBD1. With V trimmed by 0 bases and J by 5 bases, 19 bases remained unmatched. This CDR3 region has 20 residues. CDR1 is SGHTA and CDR2 is FQGNSA in the germline V gene. The CDR3 here is CASSLAGQGFKGQGQDTQYF. CDR3 DNA sequence: TGTGCCAGCAGCTTAGCAGGACAGGGATTTAAAGGTCAAGGACAAGATACGCAGTATTTT.

This chain links TRBV5-5 with TRBJ2-2; TRBD1 agrees at 8 bases. The CDR3 has 13 residues. Germline trimming cut 4 bases from V and 6 bases from J; bases unmatched to any gene: 2. Per germline, CDR1 SGHKS and CDR2 YYEKEE (reference sequence). Written as DNA, the CDR3 is TGTGCCAGCAGCCGGACAGGGCCCGGGGAGCTGTTTTTT. Translated, it gives CASSRTGPGELFF.

The chain joins TRBV7-2 to TRBJ1-4, with TRBD1 as a possible D gene (6 bases). The CDR3 runs to 15 residues. The germline CDR1 and CDR2 sequences are SGHTA and FQGNSA. With 7 bases removed from V and 0 bases from J, the gap between germline ends came to 12 bases. The CDR3 spells CASTTRGTTNEKLFF. The CDR3 DNA follows: TGTGCCAGCACCACGAGGGGGACAACTAATGAAAAACTGTTTTTT.

This clone was observed a handful of times. This chain joins TRBV28 and TRBJ2-5, with TRBD1 matching 7 bases. V dropped 6 bases and J dropped 5; count of bases not matched to a gene: 12. Germline CDR1 MDHEN, CDR2 SYDVKM. This CDR3 region has 15 residues. CDR3 in amino acids: CASSIPGTARETQYF. DNA for the CDR3: TGTGCCAGCAGCATACCCGGGACAGCAAGGGAGACCCAGTACTTC.

This chain uses TRBV10-3 with TRBJ1-2; tentatively, D is TRBD1 (5 bases). The CDR3 loop spans 14 amino acids. The V and J ends lost 2 bases and 7 bases respectively, with 14 bases between them. The germline CDR1 and CDR2 sequences are ENHRY and SYGVKD. CDR3 protein: CAISEGAGRSGYTF. The CDR3 nucleotides read TGTGCCATCAGTGAGGGGGCAGGGCGATCTGGCTACACCTTC.

This clone was detected a few times. The rearrangement joins TRBV9 to TRBJ2-7, with 7 positions matching TRBD2. With 3 bases clipped from V and 5 bases from J, the junction kept 8 bases outside the gene matches. The V gene's germline CDR1 is SGDLS and CDR2 YYNGEE. This CDR3 has 14 amino acids. As DNA, the CDR3 is TGTGCCAGCAGCGCGGGAGGAATTCACCACGAGCAGTACTTC. This gives the protein CASSAGGIHHEQYF. Filled out from reference TRBV9 and TRBJ2-7, the complete variable domain reads DSGVTQTPKHLITATGQRVTLRCSPRSGDLSVYWYQQSLDQGLQFLIQYYNGEERAKGNILERFSAQQFPDLHSELNLSSLELGDSALYFCASSAGGIHHEQYFGPGTRLTVT.